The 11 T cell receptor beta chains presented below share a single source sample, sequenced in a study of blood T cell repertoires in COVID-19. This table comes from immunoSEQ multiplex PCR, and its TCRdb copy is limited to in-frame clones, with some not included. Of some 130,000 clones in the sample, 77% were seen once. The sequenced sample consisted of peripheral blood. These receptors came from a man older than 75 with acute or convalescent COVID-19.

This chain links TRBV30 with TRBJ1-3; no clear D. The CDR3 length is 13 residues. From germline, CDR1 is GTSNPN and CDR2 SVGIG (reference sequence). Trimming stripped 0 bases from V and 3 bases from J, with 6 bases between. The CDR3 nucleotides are TGTGCCTGGAGTGTACTAAATGGAAACACCATATATTTT. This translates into CAWSVLNGNTIYF.

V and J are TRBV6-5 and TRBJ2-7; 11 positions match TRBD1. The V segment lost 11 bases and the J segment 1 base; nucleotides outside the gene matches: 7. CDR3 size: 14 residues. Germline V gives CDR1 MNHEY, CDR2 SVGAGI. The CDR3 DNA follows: TGTGCCGCCAACCGGGACAGGGGGTCCTACGAGCAGTACTTC. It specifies CAANRDRGSYEQYF.

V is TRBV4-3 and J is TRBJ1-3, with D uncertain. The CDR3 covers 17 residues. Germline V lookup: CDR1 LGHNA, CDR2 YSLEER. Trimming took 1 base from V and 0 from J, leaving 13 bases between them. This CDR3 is CASSQALTLSSGNTIYF. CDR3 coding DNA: TGCGCCAGCAGCCAAGCCCTGACTCTAAGCTCTGGAAACACCATATATTTT.

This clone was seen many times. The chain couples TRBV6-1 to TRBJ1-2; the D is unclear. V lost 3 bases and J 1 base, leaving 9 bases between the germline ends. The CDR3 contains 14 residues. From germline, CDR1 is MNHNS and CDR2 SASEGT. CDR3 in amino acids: CASSDVPNNYGYTF. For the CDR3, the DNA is TGTGCCAGCAGTGACGTCCCTAATAACTATGGCTACACCTTC.

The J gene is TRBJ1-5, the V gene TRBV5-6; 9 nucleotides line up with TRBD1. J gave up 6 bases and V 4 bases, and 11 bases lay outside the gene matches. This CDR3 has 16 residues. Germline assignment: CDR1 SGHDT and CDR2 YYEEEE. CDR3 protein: CASSRAGTGNIQPQHF. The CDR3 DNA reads TGTGCCAGCAGCCGGGCCGGGACAGGGAACATTCAGCCCCAGCATTTT.

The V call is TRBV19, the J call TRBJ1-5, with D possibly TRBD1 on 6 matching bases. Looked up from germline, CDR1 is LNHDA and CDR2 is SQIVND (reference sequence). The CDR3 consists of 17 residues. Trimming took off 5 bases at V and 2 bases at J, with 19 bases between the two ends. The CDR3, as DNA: TGTGCCAGTAGTGCCTCCGGACAGAACTTTCGCAATCAGCCCCAGCATTTT. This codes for CASSASGQNFRNQPQHF.

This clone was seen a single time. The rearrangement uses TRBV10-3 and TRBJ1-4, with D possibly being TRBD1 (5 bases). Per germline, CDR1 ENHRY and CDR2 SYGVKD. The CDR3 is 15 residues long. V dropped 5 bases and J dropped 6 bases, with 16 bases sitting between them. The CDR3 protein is CAISPSGTRDEKLFF. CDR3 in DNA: TGTGCCATCAGTCCTTCCGGGACTAGGGATGAAAAACTGTTTTTT.

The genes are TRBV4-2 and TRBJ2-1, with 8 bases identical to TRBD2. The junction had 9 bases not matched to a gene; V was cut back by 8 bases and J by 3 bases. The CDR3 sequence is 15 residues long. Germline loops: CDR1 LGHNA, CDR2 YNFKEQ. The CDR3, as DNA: TGTGCCAGCGGAGGTCCGGGACTAGGCTACAATGAGCAGTTCTTC. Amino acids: CASGGPGLGYNEQFF.

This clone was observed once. The CDR3 DNA sequence: TGTGCCAGCAGCTTAGAGGGGACTAGTGTAAATACGCAGTATTTT. This translates into CASSLEGTSVNTQYF. The chain uses TRBV7-2 and TRBJ2-3; 8 bases are shared with TRBD2. V dropped 1 base and J dropped 7; count of bases not matched to a gene: 7. Germline lookup yields CDR1 SGHTA and CDR2 FQGNSA. This CDR3 has 15 residues.

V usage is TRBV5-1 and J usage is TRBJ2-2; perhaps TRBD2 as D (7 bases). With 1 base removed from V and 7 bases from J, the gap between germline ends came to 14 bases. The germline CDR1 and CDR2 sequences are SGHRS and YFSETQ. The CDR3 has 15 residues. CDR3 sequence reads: CASSLLQGGDGELFF. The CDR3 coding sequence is TGCGCCAGCAGCTTGTTACAGGGAGGGGACGGGGAGCTGTTTTTT.

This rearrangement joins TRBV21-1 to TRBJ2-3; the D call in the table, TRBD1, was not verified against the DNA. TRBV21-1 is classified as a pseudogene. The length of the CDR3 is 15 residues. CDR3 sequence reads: CASSPKQGTTDTQYF. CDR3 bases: TGTGCCAGCAGTCCTAAACAGGGGACCACAGATACGCAGTATTTT.